This TCR beta chain was sequenced for a study of T-cell memory formation after mild COVID-19. Overall study context: The two donors had largely donor-specific TCR clusters.

TCRdb re-called the 5' RACE reads through MiXCR, storing one row per CDR3 protein. The sample carries hundreds of thousands of distinct CDR3 sequences, over 15% recorded once. Remarks on this clonotype: Its antigen is undetermined.

Trimming took 5 bases from V and 4 from J, leaving 13 bases between them. CDR1 is SGHRS and CDR2 is YFSETQ in the germline V gene. This CDR3 has 14 amino acids. Study observations and caveats: Second-wave clones reaching peak frequency on day 37 lacked confirmed SARS-CoV-2 specificity. Certain responding clones were present in pre-infection memory, suggesting participation of cross-reactive memory. The CD4+ clones that contracted clustered mainly within CM and EM, and the CD8+ clones concentrated in EMRA.

Sequencing was done on a sample of PBMCs or a T cell subset sorted from them (not recorded which). The chain recombines TRBV5-1 with TRBJ2-1; no definite D call. This clonotype originated in an adult woman who had mild COVID-19 (a few samples of this study predate the infection). Cell type and time point are not known. CDR3 amino acids: CASSVSQTYNEQFF. The DNA of the CDR3 is TGCGCCAGCAGTGTGTCACAAACATACAATGAGCAGTTCTTC.